Listed here is a single TCR beta chain. Its matching antigen is unknown. This record comes from a study of blood T cells in healthy people across ages. Combining a sample-barcoded 5' primer with a J-beta primer mix, a second PCR ran for roughly 7 to 11 cycles. MiXCR, run by TCRdb on the 5' RACE reads, gives a single entry per CDR3 protein. The sample has hundreds of thousands of distinct CDR3 sequences, about 53% seen once. In terms of origin and age, donors were healthy Caucasian individuals from Russia aged about 6 to 95. PBMCs, at least 6 million per sample, were isolated. Broader study findings: Percentage of naive T cells showed a strong correlation with TCR beta diversity.

CDR3 length: 17 residues. Trimming stripped 1 base from V and 2 bases from J, with 14 bases between. Looked up from germline, CDR1 is LGHDT and CDR2 is YNNKEL (reference sequence). The gene calls are TRBV3-1 and TRBJ2-2; no definite D call. This receptor was identified in a man aged 60-69 years in good health. Sequenced material: blood. CDR3 sequence: CASSQGSGLANTGELFF. The DNA for the CDR3 is TGTGCCAGCAGCCAAGGCTCAGGTTTGGCAAACACCGGGGAGCTGTTTTTT.